Listed below are T cell receptor beta chains from one sample, sequenced in a study of blood T cell repertoires in COVID-19. Generated by immunoSEQ multiplex PCR, the TCRdb table keeps only in-frame clones and is missing some. The sample lists under 80,000 clones, approximately 79% occurring once. Material for sequencing was peripheral blood. The origin of the receptors is a human donor in a cohort sampled during active COVID-19. CDR3s include the opening cysteine and the closing phenylalanine or tryptophan. A D gene is named only where the DNA matches it firmly. A row's size may be missing; if present it is once, few, many or a size class.

-	TRBV6-5	-	TRBJ2-4	TGTGCCAGCAGTTACGACAGGAAAAACATTCAGTACTTC	CASSYDRKNIQYF
-	TRBV5-4	-	TRBJ2-1	TGTGCCAGCAGCACGCCACAGGGTGGGACCCCTAATGAGCAGTTCTTC	CASSTPQGGTPNEQFF
-	TRBV11-3	-	TRBJ2-7	TGTGCCAGCAGCTTAGAAGCGGACAGCTCCTACGAGCAGTACTTC	CASSLEADSSYEQYF
TRBD2	TRBV19	-	TRBJ2-7	TGTGCCAGTAGTATTTTCCAGGTTGCCGGGACTAGCGGGAGGCCATCGTACGAGCAGTACTTC	CASSIFQVAGTSGRPSYEQYF
TRBD2	TRBV4-2	-	TRBJ2-1	TGTGCCAGCAGCGAAGGCCTCTCGACTAGCGGGAGTTACAATGAGCAGTTCTTC	CASSEGLSTSGSYNEQFF
TRBD1	TRBV28	-	TRBJ2-3	TGTGCCAGCAGACGTCCGGGACAGGCGCAGTATTTT	CASRRPGQAQYF
-	TRBV5-1	-	TRBJ1-1	TGCGCCAGCAGCTTGGATGGGAGGGGGGACACTGAAGCTTTCTTT	CASSLDGRGDTEAFF
TRBD1	TRBV5-4	-	TRBJ2-4	TGTGCCAGCAGCTCCAATGGACAGGGCCGTCTAGCCAAAAACATTCAGTACTTC	CASSSNGQGRLAKNIQYF
TRBD2	TRBV28	-	TRBJ2-1	TGTGCCAGCAGTTTTGGGGTAGCGGGAGGGAATGAGCAGTTCTTC	CASSFGVAGGNEQFF
-	TRBV10-3	-	TRBJ2-7	TGTGCCACTCGTAGAGAGGGAGAGCAGTACTTC	CATRREGEQYF
TRBD1	TRBV24-1	few	TRBJ1-5	TGTGCCACCTGCAGGGGGCCGAACCAGCCCCAGCATTTT	CATCRGPNQPQHF
-	TRBV30	once	TRBJ1-6	TGTGCCTGGACTGGGCAGTATAATTCACCCCTCCACTTT	CAWTGQYNSPLHF
TRBD1	TRBV6-5	-	TRBJ2-2	TGTGCCAGCACCAGGGGGCAGTCCGGGGAGCTGTTTTTT	CASTRGQSGELFF
-	TRBV4-1	-	TRBJ1-1	TGCGCCAGCAGCCAAGATAACAGCTGGAACACTGAAGCTTTCTTT	CASSQDNSWNTEAFF
-	TRBV2	-	TRBJ2-7	TGTGCCAGCAGTGAGGGCATCGAGCGTCGGGGTTACGAGCAGTACTTC	CASSEGIERRGYEQYF
-	TRBV10-1	-	TRBJ1-5	TGCGCCAGCAGAAAACAGGGATTTGACCAGCCCCAGCATTTT	CASRKQGFDQPQHF
-	TRBV10-2	-	TRBJ1-5	TGCGCCAGCAGTCTACAGCCCCCAAGTAGCAATCAGCCCCAGCATTTT	CASSLQPPSSNQPQHF
TRBD2	TRBV5-4	-	TRBJ2-7	TGTGCCAGCAGCTCAATAGCGGGAACCTACGAGCAGTACTTC	CASSSIAGTYEQYF
TRBD2	TRBV7-3	-	TRBJ2-7	TGTGCCAGCAGCCCACTAGCGGGAGTAACCGAGCAGTACTTC	CASSPLAGVTEQYF
TRBD2	TRBV11-2	-	TRBJ2-1	TGTGCCAGCAGCTCGTTAGCGGGCGCCTTATACAATGAGCAGTTCTTC	CASSSLAGALYNEQFF
TRBD1	TRBV24-1	-	TRBJ2-5	TGTGCCACCAGTGAGGGACAGGGTAGGCAAGAGACCCAGTACTTC	CATSEGQGRQETQYF
-	TRBV3-1/TRBV3-2	-	TRBJ1-1	TGTGCCAGCAGCCAAAGGGTAACGGCGGGCACTGAAGCTTTCTTT	CASSQRVTAGTEAFF
-	TRBV5-1	-	TRBJ1-3	TGCGCCAGCAGCTTGGGCGGGGGCTCGGGAAACACCATATATTTT	CASSLGGGSGNTIYF
-	TRBV5-1	-	TRBJ2-4	TGCGCCAGCAGCGCGGAACCGGGGGCCAAAAACATTCAGTACTTC	CASSAEPGAKNIQYF
-	TRBV11-3	few	TRBJ2-2	TGTGCCAGCAGCTCCCGGGAGACCACCGGGGAGCTGTTTTTT	CASSSRETTGELFF
-	TRBV4-2	-	TRBJ1-5	TGTGCCAGCAGCCAAGATCTTGTTAAATATAGCAATCAGCCCCAGCATTTT	CASSQDLVKYSNQPQHF
-	TRBV5-1	few	TRBJ2-5	TGCGCCAGCAGCTTGCGGGAGACCCAGTACTTC	CASSLRETQYF
TRBD2	TRBV5-1	-	TRBJ2-7	TGCGCCAGCAGCCTCCCCGGGACTAGCGAGCAGTACTTC	CASSLPGTSEQYF
TRBD1	TRBV6-6	-	TRBJ1-6	TGTGCCAGCAGTCGACGACAGGGGAGCTATAATTCACCCCTCCACTTT	CASSRRQGSYNSPLHF
-	TRBV5-5	-	TRBJ2-2	TGTGCCAGCAATGACAGGACGAACACCGGGGAGCTGTTTTTT	CASNDRTNTGELFF
-	TRBV4-2	-	TRBJ2-3	TGTGCCAGCAGCCAAGCCGGGAGATTTTCAGATACGCAGTATTTT	CASSQAGRFSDTQYF
-	TRBV10-1	few	TRBJ2-3	TGCGCCAGCAGCCGGGACTCCCGCACAGATACGCAGTATTTT	CASSRDSRTDTQYF